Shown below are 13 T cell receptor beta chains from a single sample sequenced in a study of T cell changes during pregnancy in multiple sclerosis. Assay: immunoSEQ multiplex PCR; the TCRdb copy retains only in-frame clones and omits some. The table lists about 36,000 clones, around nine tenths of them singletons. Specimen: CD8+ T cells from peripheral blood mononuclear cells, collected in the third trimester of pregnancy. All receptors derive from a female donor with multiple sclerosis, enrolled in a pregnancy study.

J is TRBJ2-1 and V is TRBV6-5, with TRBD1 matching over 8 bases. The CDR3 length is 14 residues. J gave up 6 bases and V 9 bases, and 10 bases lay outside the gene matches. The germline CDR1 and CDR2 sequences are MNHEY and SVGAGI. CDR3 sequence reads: CASSKVRGLNEQFF. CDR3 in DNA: TGTGCCAGTTCCAAGGTCAGGGGGCTCAATGAGCAGTTCTTC.

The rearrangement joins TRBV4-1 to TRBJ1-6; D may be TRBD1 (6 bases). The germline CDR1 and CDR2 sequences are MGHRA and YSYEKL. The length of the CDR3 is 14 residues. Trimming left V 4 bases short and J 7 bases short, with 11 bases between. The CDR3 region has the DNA TGCGCCAGCAGCCTTCGGACAGAGAATTCACCCCTCCACTTT. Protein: CASSLRTENSPLHF.

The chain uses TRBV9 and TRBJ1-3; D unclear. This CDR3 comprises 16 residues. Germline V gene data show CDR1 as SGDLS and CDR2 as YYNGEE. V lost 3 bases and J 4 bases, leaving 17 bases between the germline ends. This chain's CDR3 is CASSAIGRSSGNTIYF. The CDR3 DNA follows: TGTGCCAGCAGCGCTATCGGGAGAAGCTCCGGAAACACCATATATTTT.

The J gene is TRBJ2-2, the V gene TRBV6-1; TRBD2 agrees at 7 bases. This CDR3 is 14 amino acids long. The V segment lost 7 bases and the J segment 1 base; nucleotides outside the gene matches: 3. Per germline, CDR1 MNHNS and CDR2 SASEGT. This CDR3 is CASMWGGNTGELFF. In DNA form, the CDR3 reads TGTGCCAGCATGTGGGGGGGGAACACCGGGGAGCTGTTTTTT.

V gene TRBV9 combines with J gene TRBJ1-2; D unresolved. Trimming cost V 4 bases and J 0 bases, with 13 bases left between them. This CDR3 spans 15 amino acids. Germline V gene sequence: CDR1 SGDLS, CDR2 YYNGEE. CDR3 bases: TGTGCCAGCAGCCCACCCGAGACTGCTAACTATGGCTACACCTTC. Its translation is CASSPPETANYGYTF.

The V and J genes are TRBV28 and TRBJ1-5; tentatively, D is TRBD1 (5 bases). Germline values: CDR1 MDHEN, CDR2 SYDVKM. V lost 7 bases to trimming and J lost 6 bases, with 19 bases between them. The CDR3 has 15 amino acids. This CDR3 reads CASTDLQGGGQPQHF. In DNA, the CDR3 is TGTGCCAGCACTGACCTCCAGGGAGGTGGTCAGCCCCAGCATTTT.

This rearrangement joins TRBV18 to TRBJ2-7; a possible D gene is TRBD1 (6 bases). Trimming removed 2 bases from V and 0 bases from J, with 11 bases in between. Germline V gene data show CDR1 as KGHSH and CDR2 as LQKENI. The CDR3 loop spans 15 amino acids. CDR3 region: CASSPGQGSSYEQYF. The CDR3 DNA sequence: TGTGCCAGCTCACCAGGGCAGGGGTCCTCCTACGAGCAGTACTTC.

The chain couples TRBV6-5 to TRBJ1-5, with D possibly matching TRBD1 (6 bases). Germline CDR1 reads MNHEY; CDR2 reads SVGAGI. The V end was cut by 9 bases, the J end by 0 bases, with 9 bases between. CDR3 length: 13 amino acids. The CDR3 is CASSGDSNQPQHF. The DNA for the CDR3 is TGTGCCAGTTCAGGGGATAGCAATCAGCCCCAGCATTTT.

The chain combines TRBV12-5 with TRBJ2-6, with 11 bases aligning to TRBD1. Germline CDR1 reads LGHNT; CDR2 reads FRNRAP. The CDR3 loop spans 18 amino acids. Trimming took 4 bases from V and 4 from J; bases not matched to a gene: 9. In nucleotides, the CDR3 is TGTGCTAGTGGTTGGCCGGGACAGGGGGTCTCCGGGGCCAACGTCCTGACTTTC. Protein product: CASGWPGQGVSGANVLTF.

Written as DNA, the CDR3 is TGTGCCAGTGCTCCGGGGGTGGACTATGGCTACACCTTC. Translating it yields CASAPGVDYGYTF. The chain couples TRBV19 to TRBJ1-2; D is possibly TRBD1 (5 bases). The CDR3 is 13 residues long. CDR1 is LNHDA, CDR2 SQIVND, per germline (reference sequence). The ends were cut back, 8 bases at V and 3 bases at J, with 13 bases in the middle.

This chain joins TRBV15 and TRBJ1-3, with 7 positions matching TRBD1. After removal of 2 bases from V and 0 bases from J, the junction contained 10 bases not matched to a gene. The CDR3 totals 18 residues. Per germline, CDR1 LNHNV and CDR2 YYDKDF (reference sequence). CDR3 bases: TGTGCCACCAGCAGAAGCATGGACAGGCTAATCTCTGGAAACACCATATATTTT. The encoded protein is CATSRSMDRLISGNTIYF.

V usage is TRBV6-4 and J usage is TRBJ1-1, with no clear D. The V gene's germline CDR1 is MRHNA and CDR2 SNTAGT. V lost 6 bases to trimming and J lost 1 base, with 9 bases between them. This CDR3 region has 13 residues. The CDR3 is CASSKEENTEAFF. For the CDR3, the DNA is TGTGCCAGCAGCAAGGAGGAGAACACTGAAGCTTTCTTT.

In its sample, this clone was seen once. The CDR3 sequence is CASSDRGNQPQHF. Written as DNA, the CDR3 is TGCGCCAGCAGCGACAGGGGGAATCAGCCCCAGCATTTT. V usage is TRBV4-1 and J usage is TRBJ1-5, with 9 bases lining up with TRBD1. CDR3 length: 13 residues. After removal of 5 bases from V and 4 bases from J, the junction contained 0 bases not matched to a gene. Germline CDR1 is MGHRA and CDR2 is YSYEKL.